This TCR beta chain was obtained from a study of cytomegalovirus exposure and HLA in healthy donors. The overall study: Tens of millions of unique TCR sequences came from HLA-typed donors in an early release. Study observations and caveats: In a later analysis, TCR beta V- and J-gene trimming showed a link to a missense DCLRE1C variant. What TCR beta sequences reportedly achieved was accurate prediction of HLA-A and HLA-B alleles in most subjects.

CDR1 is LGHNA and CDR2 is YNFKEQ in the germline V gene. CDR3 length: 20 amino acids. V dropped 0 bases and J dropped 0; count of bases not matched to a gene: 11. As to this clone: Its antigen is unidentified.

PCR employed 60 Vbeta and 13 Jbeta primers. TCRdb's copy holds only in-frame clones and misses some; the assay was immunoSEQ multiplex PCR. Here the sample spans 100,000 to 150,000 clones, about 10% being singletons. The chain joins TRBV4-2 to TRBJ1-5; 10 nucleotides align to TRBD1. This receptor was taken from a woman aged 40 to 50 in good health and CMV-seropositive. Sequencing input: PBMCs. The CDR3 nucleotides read TGTGCCAGCAGCCAAGACCCGTTGACAGGGGGCCACTATAGCAATCAGCCCCAGCATTTT. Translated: CASSQDPLTGGHYSNQPQHF.